This TCR beta chain was recovered during a study of blood T cell repertoires in COVID-19. Overall study context: Sample material is recorded as cDNA or gDNA derived from T cells, B-cell-depleted T cells, or PBMCs.

In the original workflow: Amplification from reference gene primers served as the basis for estimated nucleated cell counts. Assay used: immunoSEQ multiplex PCR; TCRdb lists only in-frame clones, some missing. The V and J calls and the clone size are those of that table, but D and trimming were determined from the DNA. This table has more than 25,000 clones, 90% appearing once. The ends lost 5 bases at V and 1 base at J; junction bases unmatched: 5. The CDR3 totals 16 residues. The V gene's germline CDR1 is MNHEY and CDR2 SVGEGT. This clone was found a few times. The clonotype was recovered from a man between 65 and 85 years old with active or convalescent COVID-19. This chain joins TRBV6-2 or TRBV6-3 and TRBJ2-1; 10 bases align to TRBD2. The source material was peripheral blood. Here the CDR3 DNA reads TGTGCCAGCAGTCCCCGGACTAGCGGTTCCTACAATGAGCAGTTCTTC. Translation: CASSPRTSGSYNEQFF.